The 21 T cell receptor beta chains below come from one sample, sequenced in a study of blood T cell repertoires in COVID-19. Sequenced by immunoSEQ multiplex PCR; TCRdb stores in-frame clones only, minus some. The table records approximately 410,000 clones, approximately 90% of them present only once. The sequenced material came from peripheral blood. These receptors were obtained from a woman aged 25 to 39 with active or convalescent COVID-19.

The genes are TRBV25-1 and TRBJ2-3, with a weak D call TRBD1 (6 bases). Trimming stripped 2 bases from V and 1 base from J, with 13 bases between. The V gene's germline CDR1 is MGHDK and CDR2 SYGVNS. The CDR3 is 16 amino acids. CDR3 nucleotide sequence: TGTGCCAGCAGTGAAAGTTGGGCAGGGGGCACAGATACGCAGTATTTT. This encodes CASSESWAGGTDTQYF.

This clone showed up just once. CDR3 bases: TGTGCCAGTACCCCCTCGGCGGGGCGGGATCAGCCCCAGCATTTT. Amino acid sequence: CASTPSAGRDQPQHF. V is TRBV2 and J is TRBJ1-5; TRBD1 might be the D (5 bases). This CDR3 region has 15 residues. Germline V gene sequence: CDR1 SNHLY, CDR2 FYNNEI. Trimming took off 9 bases at V and 5 bases at J, with 20 bases between the two ends.

This chain connects TRBV19 to TRBJ2-1; 8 bases are a match to TRBD2. The CDR3 is 16 amino acids. With V trimmed by 4 bases and J by 8 bases, 13 bases remained unmatched. Germline values: CDR1 LNHDA, CDR2 SQIVND (reference sequence). The CDR3 DNA sequence: TGTGCCAGTAGTACCGTGATTGCGGGGGGTAGCGATGAGCAGTTCTTC. Its protein is CASSTVIAGGSDEQFF.

This chain uses TRBV10-3 with TRBJ1-6; 9 positions agree with TRBD1. Looked up from germline, CDR1 is ENHRY and CDR2 is SYGVKD. This CDR3 spans 15 amino acids. With 0 bases clipped from V and 7 bases from J, the junction kept 1 base outside the gene matches. This CDR3 reads CAISESDRGNSPLHF. Written as DNA, the CDR3 is TGTGCCATCAGTGAGTCGGACAGGGGAAATTCACCCCTCCACTTT.

CDR3 coding DNA: TGTGCCAGCAGTCCAGGGGGCGTCGACTATGGCTACACCTTC. This codes for CASSPGGVDYGYTF. The V call is TRBV6-5, the J call TRBJ1-2, with 8 bases aligning to TRBD1. V gave up 5 bases and J gave up 3 bases; unmatched junction bases: 5. Germline-derived CDR1 and CDR2 are MNHEY and SVGAGI. The length of the CDR3 is 14 residues.

The chain joins TRBV6-6 to TRBJ2-4; TRBD2 might be the D (5 bases). V was shortened by 0 bases and J by 0 bases, with 9 bases between the two germline ends. This CDR3 has 16 amino acids. Germline values: CDR1 MNHNY, CDR2 SVGAGI (reference sequence). DNA of the CDR3: TGTGCCAGCAGTTACTCGACCGGGGTAGCCAAAAACATTCAGTACTTC. Its protein product is CASSYSTGVAKNIQYF.

This chain links TRBV7-9 with TRBJ1-2; D may be TRBD1 (5 bases). Germline CDR1 reads SEHNR; CDR2 reads FQNEAQ (reference sequence). CDR3 length: 15 amino acids. V dropped 1 base and J dropped 6 bases, with 15 bases sitting between them. CDR3 DNA sequence: TGTGCCAGCAGCTTAGTGCAGGGAGGGTTGGATGGCTACACCTTC. Its protein product is CASSLVQGGLDGYTF.

The chain couples TRBV6-1 to TRBJ2-1, with D possibly matching TRBD2 (6 bases). Between the trimmed V and J ends, which lost 2 bases and 0 bases, there was a span of 11 bases. CDR1 is MNHNS, CDR2 SASEGT, per germline. This CDR3 contains 16 residues. As DNA, the CDR3 is TGTGCCAGCAGTGAATATGGGGGGAGCTCCTACAATGAGCAGTTCTTC. Residues: CASSEYGGSSYNEQFF.

The chain joins TRBV7-2 to TRBJ2-5, with 8 bases identical to TRBD1. Losses at the gene ends were 3 bases for V and 5 bases for J; bases not matched to a gene: 2. This CDR3 comprises 13 residues. Germline CDR1 SGHTA, CDR2 FQGNSA. The CDR3 DNA reads as TGTGCCAGCAGCTTTGCAGGGGGCGAGACCCAGTACTTC. Amino acid sequence: CASSFAGGETQYF. The full variable domain, with the rest looked up from reference TRBV7-2 and TRBJ2-5, is GAGVSQSPSNKVTEKGKDVELRCDPISGHTALYWYRQSLGQGLEFLIYFQGNSAPDKSGLPSDRFSAERTGGSVSTLTIQRTQQEDSAVYLCASSFAGGETQYFGPGTRLLVL.

V is TRBV29-1 and J is TRBJ1-1, with 7 nucleotides matching TRBD1. This CDR3 has 13 residues. V shed 5 bases and J 2 bases; nucleotides not matched to a gene: 5. Germline V gene data show CDR1 as SQVTM and CDR2 as ANQGSEA. CDR3 residues: CSVSKGANTEAFF. CDR3 sequence (DNA): TGCAGCGTTTCTAAGGGGGCAAACACTGAAGCTTTCTTT.

This sequence joins TRBV19 and TRBJ1-1, with a weak D call TRBD1 (5 bases). Trimming shortened V by 5 bases and J by 0 bases, and 13 bases separated the two germline ends. Germline V gene lookup returns CDR1 LNHDA and CDR2 SQIVND (reference sequence). The CDR3 consists of 15 residues. This chain's CDR3 is CASSGQGLMNTEAFF. CDR3 nucleotide sequence: TGTGCCAGTAGTGGGCAGGGCCTCATGAACACTGAAGCTTTCTTT. The variable domain in full, with the rest retrieved from reference TRBV19 and TRBJ1-1, is DGGITQSPKYLFRKEGQNVTLSCEQNLNHDAMYWYRQDPGQGLRLIYYSQIVNDFQKGDIAEGYSVSREKKESFPLTVTSAQKNPTAFYLCASSGQGLMNTEAFFGQGTRLTVV.

V and J are TRBV15 and TRBJ2-7; 9 nucleotides agree with TRBD1. The V gene end was trimmed by 1 base and the J gene end by 5 bases; junction bases not matched to a gene: 9. Germline V gene lookup returns CDR1 LNHNV and CDR2 YYDKDF (reference sequence). The CDR3 totals 16 residues. The CDR3 here is CATSRVAGQGTHEQYF. The CDR3 DNA reads as TGTGCCACCAGCAGAGTCGCGGGACAGGGAACACACGAGCAGTACTTC.

This clone has just a few counts. The gene calls are TRBV2 and TRBJ1-2; 9 nucleotides agree with TRBD1. The CDR3 contains 15 residues. Trimming cost V 6 bases and J 3 bases; bases outside gene matches: 8. Germline V gene lookup returns CDR1 SNHLY and CDR2 FYNNEI. DNA for the CDR3: TGTGCCAGCAGCCCAAGGACAGGGGATTACTATGGCTACACCTTC. The encoded protein is CASSPRTGDYYGYTF.

The chain uses TRBV5-1 and TRBJ2-2; D ambiguous. The V and J ends lost 9 bases and 0 bases respectively, with 24 bases between them. CDR1 and CDR2 (germline): SGHRS, YFSETQ. This CDR3 is built from 18 residues. The CDR3 sequence is CATPPVDQQEPNTGELFF. The DNA for the CDR3 is TGCGCCACCCCCCCCGTCGACCAGCAGGAACCGAACACCGGGGAGCTGTTTTTT.

The J gene is TRBJ2-1, the V gene TRBV15; perhaps TRBD2 as D (5 bases). Looked up from germline, CDR1 is LNHNV and CDR2 is YYDKDF (reference sequence). Trimming shortened V by 3 bases and J by 7 bases, and 7 bases separated the two germline ends. This CDR3 region has 12 residues. The CDR3 spells CATSRTGNEQFF. The CDR3 region has the DNA TGTGCCACCAGCAGGACGGGGAATGAGCAGTTCTTC.

The V gene is TRBV7-9, the J gene TRBJ2-6; weak D call: TRBD2 (6 bases). This CDR3 contains 17 residues. The germline V gene has CDR1 SEHNR and CDR2 FQNEAQ (reference sequence). V lost 5 bases and J lost 0, with 14 bases in between. CDR3 coding DNA: TGTGCCAGCAGCATCCCGGGACTGACCTCTGGGGCCAACGTCCTGACTTTC. Protein sequence: CASSIPGLTSGANVLTF.

The genes are TRBV27 and TRBJ2-3; TRBD1 matches 10 bases. Looked up from germline, CDR1 is MNHEY and CDR2 is SMNVEV (reference sequence). CDR3 length equals 18 residues. V lost 3 bases to trimming and J lost 3 bases; unmatched junction nucleotides: 12. CDR3 protein: CASSLPGTGVIGTDTQYF. CDR3 DNA sequence: TGTGCCAGCAGTTTGCCCGGGACAGGGGTTATTGGGACAGATACGCAGTATTTT.

This chain uses TRBV5-1 with TRBJ1-3, with 8 bases matching TRBD1. Germline-derived CDR1 and CDR2 are SGHRS and YFSETQ. The CDR3 has 14 residues. After removal of 2 bases from V and 3 bases from J, the junction contained 1 base not matched to a gene. The DNA of the CDR3 is TGCGCCAGCAGCTTACAGGGGGTTGGAAACACCATATATTTT. Translating it yields CASSLQGVGNTIYF.

The rearrangement joins TRBV4-1 to TRBJ1-1; D gene unclear. The CDR3 is 14 amino acids. Between the trimmed V and J ends, which lost 0 bases and 5 bases, there was a span of 10 bases. Germline V gene data show CDR1 as MGHRA and CDR2 as YSYEKL. The CDR3 bases are TGCGCCAGCAGCCAAGAGGGCGTTGTGACTGAAGCTTTCTTT. Protein: CASSQEGVVTEAFF.

The V gene is TRBV19, the J gene TRBJ1-5; 10 bases line up with TRBD1. Germline lookup yields CDR1 LNHDA and CDR2 SQIVND (reference sequence). The junction had 11 bases not matched to a gene; V was cut back by 5 bases and J by 7 bases. CDR3 length: 16 amino acids. CDR3 residues: CASSSGDRGWGQPQHF. In DNA, the CDR3 is TGTGCCAGTAGTTCGGGGGACAGGGGATGGGGACAGCCCCAGCATTTT.

The gene calls are TRBV5-1 and TRBJ2-2; 7 nucleotides align to TRBD1. The V and J ends lost 5 bases and 6 bases, in that order; junction bases with no gene match: 4. This CDR3 comprises 13 residues. Germline V CDR1 and CDR2: SGHRS, YFSETQ. This CDR3 is CASSTGEPGELFF. In DNA, the CDR3 is TGCGCCAGCAGTACAGGGGAGCCCGGGGAGCTGTTTTTT.